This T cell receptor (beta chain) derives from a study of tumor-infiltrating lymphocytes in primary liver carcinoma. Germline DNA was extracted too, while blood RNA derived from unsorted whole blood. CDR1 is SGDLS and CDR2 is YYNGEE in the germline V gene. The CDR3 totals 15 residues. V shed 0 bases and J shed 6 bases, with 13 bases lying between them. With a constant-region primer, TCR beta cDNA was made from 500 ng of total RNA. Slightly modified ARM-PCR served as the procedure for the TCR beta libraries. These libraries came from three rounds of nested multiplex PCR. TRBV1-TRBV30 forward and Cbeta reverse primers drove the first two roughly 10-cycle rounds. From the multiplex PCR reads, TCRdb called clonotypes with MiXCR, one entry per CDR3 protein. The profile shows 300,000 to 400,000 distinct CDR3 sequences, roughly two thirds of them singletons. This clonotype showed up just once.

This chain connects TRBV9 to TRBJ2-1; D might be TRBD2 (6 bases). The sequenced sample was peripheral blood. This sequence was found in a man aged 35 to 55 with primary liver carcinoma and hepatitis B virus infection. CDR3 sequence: CASSVGTLGGNEQFF. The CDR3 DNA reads TGTGCCAGCAGCGTAGGGACCCTCGGGGGCAATGAGCAGTTCTTC.